This T cell receptor (beta chain) is drawn from a study of control samples from healthy donors and cancer patients. CDR1 and CDR2 (germline): KGHSH, LQKENI. The CDR3 is 16 amino acids. Trimming took 3 bases from V and 0 from J, leaving 12 bases between them. Profiling relied on immunoSEQ multiplex PCR, and the TCRdb table lists in-frame clones only, not all of them. This table has 130,000 to 150,000 clones, around 94% appearing once. The material sequenced was PBMCs. J is TRBJ1-3 and V is TRBV18; D is unresolved. This TCR was sampled from a man in his 60s with colorectal cancer. CDR3 protein: CASSPRRRDSGNTIYF. In DNA form, the CDR3 reads TGTGCCAGCTCACCGAGGAGGAGGGACTCTGGAAACACCATATATTTT.